The clone carrying this T cell receptor (beta chain) was seen ten or more times. The antigen remains undetermined. This sample is drawn from a study of cytomegalovirus exposure and HLA in healthy donors. Regarding the study as a whole: A later analysis linked a missense variant in DCLRE1C to the trimming of TCR beta V and J genes. Available immune exposure information covered CMV serostatus only.

The germline V gene encodes CDR1 LNHNV and CDR2 YYDKDF (reference sequence). V shed 5 bases and J shed 7 bases, with 11 bases lying between them. The CDR3 is 12 residues long. In the PCR, 60 Vbeta and 13 Jbeta primers were used. Libraries were prepared by immunoSEQ multiplex PCR; TCRdb keeps only in-frame clonotypes and omits some of them. The table has roughly 78,000 clones, 55% to 75% seen once. The clonotype originates from a man aged 25-45 years in good health and CMV-seropositive. Sequencing input: PBMCs. V and J are TRBV15 and TRBJ1-1; D ambiguous. The CDR3 coding sequence is TGTGCCACCAGCGAAGTGCGGGGTGAAGCTTTCTTT. Its translation: CATSEVRGEAFF.